This T cell receptor (beta chain) was observed in a study of T cell repertoires in cytomegalovirus infection. Study-wide context: Selected CMV epitopes included recently identified HLA-C-restricted ones as well as well-studied HLA-B-restricted ones. Public TCR beta signatures indicated both CMV infection and matching HLA type.

CDR3 length: 13 amino acids. V lost 2 bases to trimming and J lost 8 bases; unmatched junction nucleotides: 5. From germline, CDR1 is SEHNR and CDR2 FQNEAQ (reference sequence). Study-wide results and caveats: The ex vivo response was dominated by HLA-C-restricted CMV-specific TCR beta clonotypes.

On this clonotype: As yet, its antigen is unknown.

TCRdb analysed the reads with MiXCR anew, one entry per CDR3 protein. Among 750,000 to 900,000 distinct CDR3 sequences listed, almost 30% were seen once. The starting material was cultured CD8+ T cells from PBMCs, obtained from culture after CMV antigen stimulation. This receptor was taken from a human donor in good health (CMV status not recorded). Some clones in this sample may be carry-over from other donors' samples. The genes are TRBV7-9 and TRBJ1-2, with 7 bases fitting TRBD1. CDR3 amino acids: CASSLKQGTGYTF. In DNA form, the CDR3 reads TGTGCCAGCAGCTTAAAACAGGGGACCGGCTACACCTTC.